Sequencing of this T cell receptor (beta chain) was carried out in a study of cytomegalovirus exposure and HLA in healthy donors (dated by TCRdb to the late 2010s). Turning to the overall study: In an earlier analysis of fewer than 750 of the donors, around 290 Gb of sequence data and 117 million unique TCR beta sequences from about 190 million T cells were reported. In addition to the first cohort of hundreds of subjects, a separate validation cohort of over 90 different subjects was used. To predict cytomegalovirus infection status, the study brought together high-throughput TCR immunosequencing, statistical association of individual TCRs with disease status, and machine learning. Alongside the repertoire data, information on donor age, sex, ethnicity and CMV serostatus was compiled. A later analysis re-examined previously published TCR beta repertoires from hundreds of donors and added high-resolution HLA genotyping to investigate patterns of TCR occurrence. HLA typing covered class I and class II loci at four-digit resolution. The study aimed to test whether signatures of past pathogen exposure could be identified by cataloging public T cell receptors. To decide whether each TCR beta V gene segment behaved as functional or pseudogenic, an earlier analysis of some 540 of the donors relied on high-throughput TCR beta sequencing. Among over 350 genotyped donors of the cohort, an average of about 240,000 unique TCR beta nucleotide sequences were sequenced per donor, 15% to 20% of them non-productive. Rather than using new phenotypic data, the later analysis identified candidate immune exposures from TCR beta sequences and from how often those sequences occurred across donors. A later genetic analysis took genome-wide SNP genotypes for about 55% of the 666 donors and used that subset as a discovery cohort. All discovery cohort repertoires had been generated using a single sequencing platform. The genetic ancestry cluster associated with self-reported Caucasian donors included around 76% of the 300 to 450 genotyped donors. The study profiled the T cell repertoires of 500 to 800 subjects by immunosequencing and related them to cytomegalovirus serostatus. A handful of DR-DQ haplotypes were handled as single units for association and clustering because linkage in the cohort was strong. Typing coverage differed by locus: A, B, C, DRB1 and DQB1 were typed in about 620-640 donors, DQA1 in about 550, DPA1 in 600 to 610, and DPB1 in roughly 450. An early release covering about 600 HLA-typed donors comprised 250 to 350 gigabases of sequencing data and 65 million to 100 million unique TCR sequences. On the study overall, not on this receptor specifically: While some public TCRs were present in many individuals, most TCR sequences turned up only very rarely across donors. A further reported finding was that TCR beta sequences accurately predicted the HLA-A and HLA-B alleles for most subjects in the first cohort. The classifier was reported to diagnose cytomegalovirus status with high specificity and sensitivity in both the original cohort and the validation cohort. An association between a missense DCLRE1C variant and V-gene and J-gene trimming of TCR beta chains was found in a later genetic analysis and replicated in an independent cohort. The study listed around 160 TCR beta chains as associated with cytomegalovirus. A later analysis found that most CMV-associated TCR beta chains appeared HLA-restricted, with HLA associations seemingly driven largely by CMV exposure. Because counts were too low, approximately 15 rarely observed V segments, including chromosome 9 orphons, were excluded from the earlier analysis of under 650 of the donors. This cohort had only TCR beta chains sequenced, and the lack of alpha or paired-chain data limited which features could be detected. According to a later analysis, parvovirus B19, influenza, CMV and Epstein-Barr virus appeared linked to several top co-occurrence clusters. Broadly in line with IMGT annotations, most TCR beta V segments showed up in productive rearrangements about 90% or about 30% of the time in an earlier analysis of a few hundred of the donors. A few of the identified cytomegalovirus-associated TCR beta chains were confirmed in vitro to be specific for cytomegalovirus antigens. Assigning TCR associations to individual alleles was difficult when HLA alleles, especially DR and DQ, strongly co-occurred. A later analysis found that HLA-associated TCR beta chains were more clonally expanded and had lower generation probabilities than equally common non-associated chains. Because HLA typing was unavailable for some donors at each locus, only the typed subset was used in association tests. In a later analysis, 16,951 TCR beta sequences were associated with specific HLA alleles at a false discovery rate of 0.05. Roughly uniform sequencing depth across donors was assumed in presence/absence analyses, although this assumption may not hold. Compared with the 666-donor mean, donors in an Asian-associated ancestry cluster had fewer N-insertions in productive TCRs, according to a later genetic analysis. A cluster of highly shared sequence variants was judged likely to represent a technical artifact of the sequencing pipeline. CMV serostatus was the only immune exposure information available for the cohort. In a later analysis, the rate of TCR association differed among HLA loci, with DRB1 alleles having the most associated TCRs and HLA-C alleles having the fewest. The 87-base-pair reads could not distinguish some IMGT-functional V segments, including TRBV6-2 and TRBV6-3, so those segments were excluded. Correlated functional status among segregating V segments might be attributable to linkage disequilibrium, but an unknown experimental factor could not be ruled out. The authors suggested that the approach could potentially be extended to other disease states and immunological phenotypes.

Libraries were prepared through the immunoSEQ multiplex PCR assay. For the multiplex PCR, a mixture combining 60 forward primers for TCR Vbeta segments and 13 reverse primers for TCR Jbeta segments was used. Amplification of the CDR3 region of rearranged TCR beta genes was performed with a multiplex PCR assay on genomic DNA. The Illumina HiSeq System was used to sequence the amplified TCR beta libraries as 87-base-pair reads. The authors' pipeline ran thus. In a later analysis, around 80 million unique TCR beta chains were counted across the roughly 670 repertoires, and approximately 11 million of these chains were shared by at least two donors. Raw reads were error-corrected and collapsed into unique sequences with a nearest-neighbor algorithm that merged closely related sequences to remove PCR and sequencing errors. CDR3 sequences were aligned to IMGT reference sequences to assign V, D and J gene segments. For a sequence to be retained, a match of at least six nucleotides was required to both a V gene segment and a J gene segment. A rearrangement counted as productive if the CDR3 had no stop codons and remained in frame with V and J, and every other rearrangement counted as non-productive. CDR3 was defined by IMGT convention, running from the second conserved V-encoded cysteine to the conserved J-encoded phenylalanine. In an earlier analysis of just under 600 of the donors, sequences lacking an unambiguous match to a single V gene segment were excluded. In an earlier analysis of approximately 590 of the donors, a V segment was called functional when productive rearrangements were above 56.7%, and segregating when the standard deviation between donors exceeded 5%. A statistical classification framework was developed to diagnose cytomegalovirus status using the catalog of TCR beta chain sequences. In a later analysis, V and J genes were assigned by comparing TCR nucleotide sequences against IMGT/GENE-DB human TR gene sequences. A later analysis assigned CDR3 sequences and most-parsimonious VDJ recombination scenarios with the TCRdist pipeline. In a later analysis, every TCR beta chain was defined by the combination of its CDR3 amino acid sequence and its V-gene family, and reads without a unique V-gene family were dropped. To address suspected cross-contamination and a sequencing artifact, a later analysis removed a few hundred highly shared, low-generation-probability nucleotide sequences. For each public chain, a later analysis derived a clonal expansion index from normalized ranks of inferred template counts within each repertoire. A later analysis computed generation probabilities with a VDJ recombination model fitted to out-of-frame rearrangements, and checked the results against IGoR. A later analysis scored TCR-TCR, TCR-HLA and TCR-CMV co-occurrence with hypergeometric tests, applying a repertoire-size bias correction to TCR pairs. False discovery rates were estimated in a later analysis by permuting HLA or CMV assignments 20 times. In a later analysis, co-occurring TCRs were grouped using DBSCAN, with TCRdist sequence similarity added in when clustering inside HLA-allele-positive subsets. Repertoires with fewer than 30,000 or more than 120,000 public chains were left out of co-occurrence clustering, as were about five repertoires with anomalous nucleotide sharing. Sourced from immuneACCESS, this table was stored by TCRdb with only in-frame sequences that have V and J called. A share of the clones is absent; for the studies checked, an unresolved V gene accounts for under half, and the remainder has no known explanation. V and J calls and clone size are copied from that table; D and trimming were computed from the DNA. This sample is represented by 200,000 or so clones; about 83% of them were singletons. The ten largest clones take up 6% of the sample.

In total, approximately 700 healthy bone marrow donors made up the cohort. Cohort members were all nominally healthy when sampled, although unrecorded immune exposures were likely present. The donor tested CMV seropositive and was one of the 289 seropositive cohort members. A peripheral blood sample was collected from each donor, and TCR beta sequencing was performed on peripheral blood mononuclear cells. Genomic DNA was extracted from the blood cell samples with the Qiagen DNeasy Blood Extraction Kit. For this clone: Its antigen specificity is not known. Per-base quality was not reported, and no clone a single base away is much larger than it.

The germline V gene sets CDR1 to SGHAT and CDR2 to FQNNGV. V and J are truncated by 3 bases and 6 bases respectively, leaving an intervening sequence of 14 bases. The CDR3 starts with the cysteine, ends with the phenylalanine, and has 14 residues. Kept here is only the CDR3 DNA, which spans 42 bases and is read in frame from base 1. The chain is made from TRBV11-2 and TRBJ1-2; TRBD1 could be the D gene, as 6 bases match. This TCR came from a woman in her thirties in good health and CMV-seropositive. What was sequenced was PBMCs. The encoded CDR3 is CASSFHRAIDGYTF. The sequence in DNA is TGTGCCAGCAGCTTCCACAGGGCTATAGATGGCTACACCTTC.